This T cell receptor beta chain came from a study of shared clonotypes between healthy human individuals. Study outcomes and limitations: Investigators expected sequencing depth to affect clonotype sharing among donors.

HIV-negative, healthy adults without recent acute infections or vaccinations were the donors. Adults of Caucasian background living in Nashville, Tennessee made up all donors. The split of CD4+ cells yielded CD45RA+ naive and CD45RA-negative memory subsets. A word on this clone: Its antigen is currently unknown.

This CDR3 region has 15 residues. V shed 0 bases, J shed 7 bases, and the junction held 6 bases outside the gene matches. The germline CDR1 and CDR2 sequences are LNHNV and YYDKDF (reference sequence). The table came from immunoSEQ multiplex PCR; TCRdb's copy has only in-frame clones and leaves some out. The table records 950,000 to 1,100,000 clones, 60% to 80% of them present only once. The J gene is TRBJ2-1, the V gene TRBV15; 7 nucleotides agree with TRBD2. The specimen sequenced was memory CD4+ T cells sorted from blood. Subset reported: CD45RA-negative fraction. The sequence was collected from a man aged 18 to 29 in good health. The CDR3 nucleotides read TGTGCCACCAGCAGAGATCGGGTGGGAGGGAATGAGCAGTTCTTC. Its translation is CATSRDRVGGNEQFF.